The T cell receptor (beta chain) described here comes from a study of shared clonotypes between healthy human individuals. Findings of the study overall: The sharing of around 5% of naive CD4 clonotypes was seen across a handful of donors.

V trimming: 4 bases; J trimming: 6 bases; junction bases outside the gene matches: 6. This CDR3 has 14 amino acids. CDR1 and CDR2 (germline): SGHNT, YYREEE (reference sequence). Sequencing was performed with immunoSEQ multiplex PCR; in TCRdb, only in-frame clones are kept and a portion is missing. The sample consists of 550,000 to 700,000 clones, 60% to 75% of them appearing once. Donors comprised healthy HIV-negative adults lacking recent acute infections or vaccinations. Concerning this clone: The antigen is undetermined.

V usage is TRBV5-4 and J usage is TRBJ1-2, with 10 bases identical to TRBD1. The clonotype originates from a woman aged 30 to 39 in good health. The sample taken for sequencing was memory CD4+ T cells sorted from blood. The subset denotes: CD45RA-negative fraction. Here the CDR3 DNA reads TGTGCCAGCAGCGTGACAGGGGGCGGCGATGGCTACACCTTC. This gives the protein CASSVTGGGDGYTF.